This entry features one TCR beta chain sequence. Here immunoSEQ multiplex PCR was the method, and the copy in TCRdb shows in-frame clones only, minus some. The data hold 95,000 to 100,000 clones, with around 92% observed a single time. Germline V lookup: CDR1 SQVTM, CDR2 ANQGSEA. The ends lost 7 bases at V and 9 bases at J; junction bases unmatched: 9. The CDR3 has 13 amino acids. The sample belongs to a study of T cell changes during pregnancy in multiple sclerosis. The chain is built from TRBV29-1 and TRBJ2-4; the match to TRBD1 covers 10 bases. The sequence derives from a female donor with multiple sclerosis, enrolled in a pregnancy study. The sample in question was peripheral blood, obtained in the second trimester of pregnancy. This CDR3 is CSALDRGSRIQYF. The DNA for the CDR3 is TGCAGCGCCTTGGACAGGGGGAGCCGCATTCAGTACTTC.